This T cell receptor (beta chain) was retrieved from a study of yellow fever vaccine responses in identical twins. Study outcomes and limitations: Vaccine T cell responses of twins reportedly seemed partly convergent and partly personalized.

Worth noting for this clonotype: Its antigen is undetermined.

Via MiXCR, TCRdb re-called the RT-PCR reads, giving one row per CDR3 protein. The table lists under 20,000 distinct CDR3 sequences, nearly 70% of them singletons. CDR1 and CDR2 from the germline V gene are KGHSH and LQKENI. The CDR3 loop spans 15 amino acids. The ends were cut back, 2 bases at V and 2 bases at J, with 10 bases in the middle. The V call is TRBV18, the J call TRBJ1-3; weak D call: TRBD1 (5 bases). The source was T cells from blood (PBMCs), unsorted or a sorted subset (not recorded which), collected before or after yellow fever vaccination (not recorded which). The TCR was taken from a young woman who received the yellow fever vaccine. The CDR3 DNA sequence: TGTGCCAGCTCACCATCGGGGGATCCTGGAAACACCATATATTTT. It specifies CASSPSGDPGNTIYF. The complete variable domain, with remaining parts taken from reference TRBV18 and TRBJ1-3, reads NAGVMQNPRHLVRRRGQEARLRCSPMKGHSHVYWYRQLPEEGLKFMVYLQKENIIDESGMPKERFSAEFPKEGPSILRIQQVVRGDSAAYFCASSPSGDPGNTIYFGEGSWLTVV.